The clone carrying this T cell receptor beta chain occurred a few times. The antigen is unknown. As for treatment: approximately nine-day PBMC culture with coronavirus spike peptide pools or control peptides (ViraFEST assay). Per the germline V gene, CDR1 is SGHNT and CDR2 is YENEEA. The CDR3 is made up of 12 amino acids. V gave up 8 bases and J gave up 1 base, with 8 bases separating them. Cultured CD4+ T-cell DNA underwent Oncomine TCR Beta short-read sequencing. TCRdb reprocessed the PCR reads via MiXCR and lists one record per CDR3 protein. The sample records 5,500 to 9,000 distinct CDR3 sequences, around 25% being singletons. These data originate in a study of vaccination and CD4 T cells after COVID-19. Study context: As a positive control, some control cultures were given a CEFX pool, while others were given an HIV-1 Nef pool or no peptide.

J is TRBJ2-5 and V is TRBV11-3; no definite D call. This receptor was taken from a human donor who had recovered from COVID-19. The source material was CD4+ T cells from blood, cultured in vitro, sampled after SARS-CoV-2 vaccination. In DNA, the CDR3 is TGTGCCAGCCGTAGAGTCCAAGAGACCCAGTACTTC. Its protein is CASRRVQETQYF.